The 27 T cell receptor beta chains in this list originate from one sample, sequenced in a study of cytomegalovirus exposure and HLA in healthy donors (dated by TCRdb to the late 2010s). The library was made by the immunoSEQ multiplex PCR assay. For the multiplex PCR, a mixture combining 60 forward primers for TCR Vbeta segments and 13 reverse primers for TCR Jbeta segments was used. TCRdb stores this immuneACCESS table with in-frame sequences only. Part of the clones is absent; in the studies checked, under half of the shortfall reflects unresolved V genes, and no reason is known for the rest. This sample's table lists 55,000 to 75,000 clones. Together, the top ten hold around 4% of the sample. Sequencing used PBMCs. The receptors were sampled from a male donor in good health and CMV-seronegative.

The rearrangement joins TRBV2 to TRBJ2-5; 7 nucleotides match TRBD1. In germline, CDR1 is SNHLY, CDR2 FYNNEI. This CDR3 is built from 14 residues. The V and J ends lost 0 bases and 9 bases, in that order; junction bases with no gene match: 7. CDR3 sequence (DNA): TGTGCCAGCAGTGAAGCGCTAGGGGGCTTACCCCAGTACTTC. Protein: CASSEALGGLPQYF.

The chain joins TRBV4-3 to TRBJ2-7, with D possibly TRBD2 on 5 matching bases. From germline, CDR1 is LGHNA and CDR2 YSLEER. CDR3 length: 13 amino acids. Between the trimmed V and J ends, which lost 1 base and 6 bases, there was a span of 10 bases. This chain's CDR3 is CASSQGPRGEQYF. The CDR3 DNA is TGCGCCAGCAGCCAAGGGCCCCGGGGCGAGCAGTACTTC.

The V call is TRBV5-4, the J call TRBJ1-1; D unresolved. The CDR3 is 12 residues long. V lost 4 bases to trimming and J lost 0 bases, with 4 bases between them. CDR1 SGHNT and CDR2 YYREEE come from the germline V gene (reference sequence). The CDR3 sequence: CASSQMNTEAFF. Here the CDR3 DNA reads TGTGCCAGCAGCCAAATGAACACTGAAGCTTTCTTT.

The genes are TRBV6-5 and TRBJ2-7; TRBD2 aligns across 8 bases. This CDR3 region has 15 residues. The junction had 8 bases not matched to a gene; V was cut back by 4 bases and J by 3 bases. CDR1 and CDR2 (germline): MNHEY, SVGAGI. Written as DNA, the CDR3 is TGTGCCAGCAGTTCCCCACTAGCGGTTAACTACGAGCAGTACTTC. This sequence encodes CASSSPLAVNYEQYF.

The chain carries TRBV7-2 and TRBJ2-1, with 11 bases lining up with TRBD2. Per the germline V gene, CDR1 is SGHTA and CDR2 is FQGNSA. CDR3 size: 15 residues. With V trimmed by 2 bases and J by 8 bases, 5 bases remained unmatched. CDR3: CASSLNSGGVYEQFF. The DNA of the CDR3 is TGTGCCAGCAGCTTAAATAGCGGGGGGGTATATGAGCAGTTCTTC. Looking up the rest from reference TRBV7-2 and TRBJ2-1 gives the full variable domain: GAGVSQSPSNKVTEKGKDVELRCDPISGHTALYWYRQSLGQGLEFLIYFQGNSAPDKSGLPSDRFSAERTGGSVSTLTIQRTQQEDSAVYLCASSLNSGGVYEQFFGPGTRLTVL.

The V and J genes are TRBV5-4 and TRBJ2-3; tentatively, D is TRBD2 (5 bases). The CDR3 spans 14 residues. CDR1 and CDR2 (germline): SGHNT, YYREEE (reference sequence). The ends were cut back, 0 bases at V and 8 bases at J, with 13 bases in the middle. CDR3 sequence reads: CASSLGGGRPTQYF. The CDR3 nucleotides are TGTGCCAGCAGCTTGGGAGGAGGCAGGCCTACGCAGTATTTT.

This chain joins TRBV4-3 and TRBJ2-2; D gene unclear. This CDR3 is 16 amino acids long. Germline loops: CDR1 LGHNA, CDR2 YSLEER. Trimming took 1 base from V and 3 from J, leaving 12 bases between them. CDR3 nucleotides: TGCGCCAGCAGCCAAGCCCACCAGTCCGACACCGGGGAGCTGTTTTTT. Protein product: CASSQAHQSDTGELFF.

The J gene is TRBJ2-1, the V gene TRBV2; 9 nucleotides match TRBD2. The CDR3 totals 14 residues. V shed 3 bases and J 4 bases; nucleotides not matched to a gene: 1. Germline V lookup: CDR1 SNHLY, CDR2 FYNNEI. The CDR3 DNA is TGTGCCAGCAGTGAGCGGGAGGGATACAATGAGCAGTTCTTC. Residues: CASSEREGYNEQFF.

This chain connects TRBV7-9 to TRBJ2-2; a weak D match, TRBD1 (5 bases). The germline CDR1 and CDR2 sequences are SEHNR and FQNEAQ (reference sequence). This CDR3 has 11 residues. V was pared by 5 bases and J by 10 bases, with 8 bases between. The CDR3 is CASSLTAELFF. CDR3 nucleotide sequence: TGTGCCAGCAGCCTGACAGCGGAGCTGTTTTTT.

The J gene is TRBJ2-1, the V gene TRBV4-3; no firm D call. The CDR3 covers 16 residues. Germline CDR1 is LGHNA and CDR2 is YSLEER. V was clipped by 0 bases and J by 1 base, with 10 bases between them. The CDR3 reads CASSQDIPGSYNEQFF. The DNA for the CDR3 is TGCGCCAGCAGCCAAGACATACCAGGATCCTACAATGAGCAGTTCTTC.

The chain carries TRBV6-5 and TRBJ2-2, with 7 bases that match TRBD2. This CDR3 region has 14 residues. Germline V gene data show CDR1 as MNHEY and CDR2 as SVGAGI. The ends lost 5 bases at V and 4 bases at J; junction bases unmatched: 4. CDR3 loop: CASSVGGITGELFF. The CDR3 DNA reads as TGTGCCAGCAGTGTGGGGGGGATCACCGGGGAGCTGTTTTTT.

Judged by frequency, this clone is large. The chain couples TRBV7-9 to TRBJ2-7; the D gene is possibly TRBD1 (6 bases). V was pared by 5 bases and J by 5 bases, with 16 bases between. Germline V gene sequence: CDR1 SEHNR, CDR2 FQNEAQ (reference sequence). CDR3 length: 14 residues. In DNA form, the CDR3 reads TGTGCCAGCAGCCCACCCACAGGGATAAACGAGCAGTACTTC. This gives the protein CASSPPTGINEQYF.

A note on this clone: The junction shows a germline mismatch at one end, possibly a read error. The chain combines TRBV6-6 with TRBJ2-1; D possibly corresponds to TRBD2 (5 bases). The germline V gene has CDR1 MNHNY and CDR2 SVGAGI (reference sequence). CDR3 length: 16 residues. Written as DNA, the CDR3 is TGTGCCAGCAGTTACACCAGACCTAGCTCCGACAATGAGCAGTTCTTC. Translating gives CASSYTRPSSDNEQFF.

Regarding this clone: At one end the junction does not follow the germline gene, possibly because of a read error. This chain joins TRBV6-6 and TRBJ2-4; tentatively, D is TRBD2 (6 bases). Germline V gene lookup returns CDR1 MNHNY and CDR2 SVGAGI (reference sequence). This CDR3 contains 12 residues. CDR3 region: CASQPGLGRQDF. Written as DNA, the CDR3 is TGTGCCAGCCAGCCTGGTCTGGGGAGGCAGGACTTC.

As for this clone: The junction shows a germline mismatch at one end, possibly a read error. The gene calls are TRBV7-7 and TRBJ2-5, with D possibly matching TRBD2 (6 bases). The J call may be incorrect, as the DNA end agrees better with TRBJ2-7. The CDR3 spans 15 residues. Looked up from germline, CDR1 is SSHAT and CDR2 is FNYEAQ (reference sequence). The CDR3 sequence: CASSLENGGADEQYF. As DNA, the CDR3 is TGTGCTAGCAGCTTAGAGAACGGGGGTGCCGACGAGCAGTACTTC.

Regarding this clone: This specimen includes other DNA sequences encoding the same CDR3. The V call is TRBV6-6, the J call TRBJ1-5; the D gene is possibly TRBD1 (5 bases). CDR3 length equals 14 residues. V lost 2 bases to trimming and J lost 6 bases, with 11 bases between them. The germline CDR1 and CDR2 sequences are MNHNY and SVGAGI (reference sequence). DNA of the CDR3: TGTGCCAGCAGTTACGGCCAGGGTAGTCAGCCCCAGCATTTT. It codes for CASSYGQGSQPQHF.

The chain joins TRBV6-1 to TRBJ1-4; D not resolved. Trimming pared 2 bases from V and 3 bases from J, leaving 10 bases between. CDR3 length equals 15 residues. In germline, CDR1 is MNHNS, CDR2 SASEGT. This chain's CDR3 is CASSEWAGPNEKLFF. DNA of the CDR3: TGTGCCAGCAGTGAATGGGCAGGCCCTAATGAAAAACTGTTTTTT.

The gene calls are TRBV7-2 and TRBJ2-1, with 8 bases lining up with TRBD2. The CDR3 loop spans 15 amino acids. Germline V lookup: CDR1 SGHTA, CDR2 FQGNSA. V dropped 4 bases and J dropped 8; count of bases not matched to a gene: 10. Here the CDR3 reads CASSWAGGGGDEQFF. The DNA of the CDR3 is TGTGCCAGCAGCTGGGCGGGAGGTGGGGGGGATGAGCAGTTCTTC.

This rearrangement joins TRBV5-6 to TRBJ2-7; 10 nucleotides match TRBD1. Germline V gene sequence: CDR1 SGHDT, CDR2 YYEEEE. This CDR3 comprises 15 residues. The trim removed 3 bases at V and 2 bases at J, leaving 5 bases unmatched. CDR3 sequence reads: CASSSPGQGPYEQYF. The CDR3 DNA is TGTGCCAGCAGCTCCCCGGGACAGGGGCCCTACGAGCAGTACTTC.

The chain employs TRBV30 and TRBJ1-4, with D possibly being TRBD1 (6 bases). The CDR3 loop spans 11 amino acids. Trimming shortened V by 0 bases and J by 14 bases, and 10 bases separated the two germline ends. CDR1 GTSNPN and CDR2 SVGIG come from the germline V gene (reference sequence). The CDR3, as DNA: TGTGCCTGGAGTGTAGCTCAGGGGCTGTTTTTT. Its translation: CAWSVAQGLFF.

The chain has TRBV30 and TRBJ2-1, with TRBD2 identical over 8 bases. The V segment lost 3 bases and the J segment 3 bases; nucleotides outside the gene matches: 4. The CDR3 is 14 residues long. Germline assignment: CDR1 GTSNPN and CDR2 SVGIG (reference sequence). CDR3 sequence: CAWRTSANYNEQFF. Written as DNA, the CDR3 is TGTGCCTGGAGGACTAGCGCCAACTACAATGAGCAGTTCTTC.

The chain couples TRBV5-1 to TRBJ2-7; TRBD1 might be the D (6 bases). The length of the CDR3 is 14 residues. Looked up from germline, CDR1 is SGHRS and CDR2 is YFSETQ. The V gene lost 4 bases and the J gene lost 5 bases, with 16 bases spanning the gap. CDR3 nucleotides: TGCGCCAGCAGCCTGCAGGGGTCCAGGGACGAGCAGTACTTC. Its protein product is CASSLQGSRDEQYF.

This chain uses TRBV6-5 with TRBJ1-5; D not resolved. V lost 4 bases and J lost 0, with 10 bases in between. The CDR3 totals 15 residues. CDR1 MNHEY and CDR2 SVGAGI come from the germline V gene. The CDR3 protein is CASSSTWSSNQPQHF. The CDR3 region has the DNA TGTGCCAGCAGTTCTACTTGGTCTAGCAATCAGCCCCAGCATTTT.

The genes are TRBV4-1 and TRBJ2-3, with TRBD1 matching over 9 bases. With V trimmed by 1 base and J by 8 bases, 19 bases remained unmatched. The CDR3 has 19 amino acids. The germline V gene has CDR1 MGHRA and CDR2 YSYEKL. The CDR3 region is CASSQAQGAVVSTAGTQYF. CDR3 DNA: TGCGCCAGCAGCCAAGCACAGGGGGCGGTTGTTTCAACCGCGGGTACGCAGTATTTT.

The V and J genes are TRBV6-1 and TRBJ2-3, with no clear D. The V end lost 2 bases, the J end lost 5 bases, and 8 bases lay between the germline ends. Germline lookup yields CDR1 MNHNS and CDR2 SASEGT. The CDR3 covers 13 residues. As DNA, the CDR3 is TGTGCCAGCAGTGAAACACGAGGAGATACGCAGTATTTT. Protein: CASSETRGDTQYF.

The chain uses TRBV9 and TRBJ2-1; D remains unclear. V was trimmed by 3 bases and J by 7 bases, leaving 11 bases between them. This CDR3 is 13 amino acids long. Germline CDR1 SGDLS, CDR2 YYNGEE. The CDR3 reads CASSGIPANEQFF. CDR3 sequence (DNA): TGTGCCAGCAGCGGAATCCCTGCGAATGAGCAGTTCTTC.

V gene TRBV2 combines with J gene TRBJ1-1; D is unclear. This CDR3 comprises 15 residues. CDR1 and CDR2 from the germline V gene are SNHLY and FYNNEI. The V gene lost 6 bases and the J gene lost 1 base, with 15 bases spanning the gap. DNA for the CDR3: TGTGCCAGCAGGGCATTTTTATTGCAGAACACTGAAGCTTTCTTT. This translates into CASRAFLLQNTEAFF.